This TCR beta chain is drawn from a study of Tregs in tolerant kidney transplant recipients (dated by TCRdb to between 2018 and 2020). General notes on the study: TCRbeta sequencing was used in the study to identify donor-specific regulatory T cells before combined kidney and bone marrow transplantation, and the identified cells were then tracked after transplant. TCRbeta repertoire sequencing was used in a few healthy controls to compare several ways of expanding Tregs specific for an allogeneic donor.

Genomic DNA was extracted from sorted cells with the QIAGEN DNeasy Blood and Tissue Kit for TCRbeta CDR3 sequencing. High-throughput TCRbeta CDR3 sequencing was carried out commercially through immunoSEQ, with PCR amplification with bias correction and internal controls included. The original pipeline was this. Unique productive TCRbeta sequences were defined by CDR3 nucleotide sequence where primers matched, and otherwise by CDR3 amino acid sequence together with Vbeta and Jbeta genes. To correct for sorting error, sequences found in more than one sorted population at a frequency ratio of 2:1 or less were discarded, and the remaining shared sequences were assigned to the population with the higher frequency. Sequences were defined as donor-reactive when expanded at least 5-fold in CFSE-low cells versus unstimulated cells and present at a frequency of at least 0.01% in CFSE-low cells. Repertoire divergence was quantified by Jensen-Shannon divergence calculated from the top 100 TCRbeta sequences ranked by frequency. For any sample with multiple sequencing runs, sorting error was corrected in each run separately before the runs were pooled. TCRdb took this table from immuneACCESS and kept in-frame rearrangements with V and J called. Such tables lack part of the clones; where checked against another copy, unresolved V genes explain under half of the gap, and the rest is unexplained. V, J and clone size reflect that table, while D and trimming were determined from the DNA. Present in this sample are some 110,000 clones, roughly 92% of which were seen just once. The ten largest clones represent less than 0.7% of the sample.

CDR1 is given as SNHLY and CDR2 as FYNNEI, both from the germline V gene. Germline trimming: 2 bases from V, 5 bases from J; junction bases outside gene matches: 1. The CDR3, from cysteine to phenylalanine, totals 14 residues. The entry retains the CDR3 DNA only, 42 bases that are in frame from base 1. Thawed PBMCs were FACS-sorted into unstimulated Tregs (CD4+CD25+CD127-), CD4+ non-Tregs (CD4+CD25-), CD4 cells and CD8 cells. Healthy control blood came either as purchased buffy coats or from healthy volunteers. Healthy control blood was processed by Ficoll density gradient to PBMCs and cryopreserved; patient PBMCs were collected before and after transplant. Beyond this particular receptor, the publication reports: Biological reproducibility was not examined directly, but technical replication error appeared to be minimal. The study was constrained by small patient numbers, and validation of the findings is required in larger populations and under other immunosuppression protocols. The most biologically relevant and donor-specific TCRbeta repertoire appeared to be identified by expanding Tregs with activated donor B cells.

Regarding this clone: Its antigen is not yet known. There are no base qualities to consult, and no much larger clone falls within one base.

The sequence links TRBV2 to TRBJ2-2, with 8 bases aligning to TRBD1. The sequencing input was CD4+ T cells from blood. The origin of this receptor is a human donor in good health. The CDR3 here reads CASSENRGTGELFF. Here is the DNA: TGTGCCAGCAGTGAAAACAGGGGGACCGGGGAGCTGTTTTTT.